The next 18 T cell receptor beta chains were all read from a single sample in a study of blood T cell repertoires in COVID-19. TCRdb keeps only in-frame clones here, not all; method: immunoSEQ multiplex PCR. Among a few hundred thousand clones listed, about 91% were seen once. The sequencing input was peripheral blood. These receptors were collected from a woman between 25 and 40 years old who had recovered from COVID-19.

V gene TRBV6-5 combines with J gene TRBJ1-1; D is unclear. Germline V CDR1 and CDR2: MNHEY, SVGAGI. V was trimmed by 7 bases and J by 7 bases, leaving 19 bases between them. CDR3 length: 14 residues. The CDR3 DNA reads TGTGCCAGCAACCCCCGAATGGGGAGGGATGAAGCTTTCTTT. This gives the protein CASNPRMGRDEAFF.

This chain uses TRBV5-5 with TRBJ2-3; TRBD2 aligns across 7 bases. The CDR3 has 16 residues. Trimming took 4 bases from V and 2 from J; bases not matched to a gene: 10. The V gene's germline CDR1 is SGHKS and CDR2 YYEKEE (reference sequence). In DNA form, the CDR3 reads TGTGCCAGCAGCCCCCCGACTAGCAGAGACACAGATACGCAGTATTTT. This translates into CASSPPTSRDTDTQYF.

This clone was found once. The CDR3: CASSSNRVGNTIYF. DNA of the CDR3: TGTGCCAGCAGCTCGAACAGGGTTGGAAACACCATATATTTT. The chain is built from TRBV9 and TRBJ1-3; D might be TRBD1 (6 bases). The CDR3 runs to 14 residues. The germline gives CDR1 SGDLS, CDR2 YYNGEE. V was shortened by 4 bases and J by 3 bases, with 11 bases between the two germline ends.

This clone was counted many times. The CDR3 DNA follows: TGTGCCAGCAGCCCTCGGGGAGGGGTGGACACCGGGGAGCTGTTTTTT. The encoded protein is CASSPRGGVDTGELFF. V and J are TRBV7-8 and TRBJ2-2, with 7 bases matching TRBD2. This CDR3 is built from 16 residues. Germline V gives CDR1 SGHVS, CDR2 FQNEAQ. J lost 3 bases, V lost 5 bases, and 9 bases had no gene match.

This chain connects TRBV6-5 to TRBJ2-1, with 8 positions matching TRBD2. Germline trimming cut 7 bases from V and 4 bases from J; bases unmatched to any gene: 6. The length of the CDR3 is 14 residues. Germline V lookup: CDR1 MNHEY, CDR2 SVGAGI. CDR3 region: CASTGGSMYNEQFF. The DNA of the CDR3 is TGTGCCAGCACGGGGGGGAGCATGTACAATGAGCAGTTCTTC.

The chain employs TRBV19 and TRBJ1-4; the D gene is possibly TRBD1 (6 bases). The CDR3 consists of 13 residues. Per germline, CDR1 LNHDA and CDR2 SQIVND (reference sequence). V was trimmed by 5 bases and J by 11 bases, leaving 15 bases between them. CDR3 loop: CASSESGERKLFF. In DNA, the CDR3 is TGTGCCAGTAGTGAGTCAGGGGAGAGGAAACTGTTTTTT.

This sequence joins TRBV29-1 and TRBJ1-2; tentatively, D is TRBD1 (5 bases). CDR3 size: 13 residues. Germline V CDR1 and CDR2: SQVTM, ANQGSEA. The V gene lost 2 bases and the J gene lost 6 bases, with 13 bases spanning the gap. The CDR3 is CSVESNRWNGYTF. CDR3 sequence (DNA): TGCAGCGTTGAATCTAACAGGTGGAATGGCTACACCTTC.

This chain joins TRBV4-1 and TRBJ1-1, with a weak D call TRBD1 (6 bases). Germline assignment: CDR1 MGHRA and CDR2 YSYEKL. The CDR3 totals 18 residues. The germline V and J ends were trimmed by 3 bases and 6 bases, with 26 bases remaining between them. The chain's CDR3 is CASSQHPVTGYSGAEAFF. The CDR3 nucleotides are TGCGCCAGCAGCCAGCACCCGGTCACAGGGTACTCCGGGGCTGAAGCTTTCTTT.

The genes are TRBV7-9 and TRBJ1-5; 7 bases map to TRBD1. The V segment lost 5 bases and the J segment 9 bases; nucleotides outside the gene matches: 7. The CDR3 contains 13 residues. Germline V gene lookup returns CDR1 SEHNR and CDR2 FQNEAQ (reference sequence). CDR3 in amino acids: CASSRQGSGPQHF. Written as DNA, the CDR3 is TGTGCCAGCAGCCGACAGGGCTCAGGGCCCCAGCATTTT.

The J gene is TRBJ2-3, the V gene TRBV2, with D perhaps TRBD1 (6 bases). Trimming removed 4 bases from V and 1 base from J, with 6 bases in between. CDR1 SNHLY and CDR2 FYNNEI come from the germline V gene. The CDR3 is 13 residues long. The CDR3 DNA reads TGTGCCAGCAGTGGGGGGCGCACAGATACGCAGTATTTT. Amino acids: CASSGGRTDTQYF.

The gene calls are TRBV7-3 and TRBJ1-2; 8 bases are shared with TRBD1. The CDR3 spans 13 residues. The V gene's germline CDR1 is SGHTA and CDR2 FQGTGA. V was clipped by 5 bases and J by 7 bases; unmatched bases: 6. The CDR3 spells CASSLQGAGGYTF. As DNA, the CDR3 is TGTGCCAGCAGCCTCCAGGGGGCTGGTGGCTACACCTTC.

V and J are TRBV5-1 and TRBJ2-7; 7 nucleotides agree with TRBD1. V lost 0 bases to trimming and J lost 9 bases; unmatched junction nucleotides: 3. This CDR3 is built from 12 residues. Germline-derived CDR1 and CDR2 are SGHRS and YFSETQ. The CDR3 reads CASSLESGGQYF. CDR3 coding DNA: TGCGCCAGCAGCTTGGAATCAGGGGGGCAGTACTTC.

The J gene is TRBJ1-1, the V gene TRBV5-1; the D gene is possibly TRBD1 (6 bases). The CDR3 totals 15 residues. V was cut by 3 bases and J by 5 bases, with 17 bases left in between. From germline, CDR1 is SGHRS and CDR2 YFSETQ. This chain's CDR3 is CASSSVTGLVTEAFF. The CDR3 DNA follows: TGCGCCAGCAGCTCCGTTACAGGGTTGGTAACTGAAGCTTTCTTT. Together with reference TRBV5-1 and TRBJ1-1, the CDR3 gives the full variable domain: KAGVTQTPRYLIKTRGQQVTLSCSPISGHRSVSWYQQTPGQGLQFLFEYFSETQRNKGNFPGRFSGRQFSNSRSEMNVSTLELGDSALYLCASSSVTGLVTEAFFGQGTRLTVV.

The sample holds one count of this clone. The rearrangement uses TRBV4-1 and TRBJ1-1; D may be TRBD1 (6 bases). V lost 2 bases to trimming and J lost 5 bases, with 12 bases between them. Germline loops: CDR1 MGHRA, CDR2 YSYEKL. The CDR3 has 14 residues. The CDR3 loop reads CASSQPSRGTEAFF. The CDR3, as DNA: TGCGCCAGCAGCCAACCAAGTAGGGGGACTGAAGCTTTCTTT.

The rearrangement uses TRBV28 and TRBJ1-2, with TRBD1 as a possible D gene (6 bases). Trimming cost V 10 bases and J 0 bases, with 12 bases left between them. CDR1 is MDHEN, CDR2 SYDVKM, per germline. This CDR3 is built from 13 residues. CDR3 nucleotide sequence: TGTGCCATCGAGGACAGCACTAACTATGGCTACACCTTC. Translated: CAIEDSTNYGYTF.

This clone appeared once. The rearrangement joins TRBV21-1 to TRBJ1-5. TRBV21-1 is a recognized pseudogene. The CDR3 is 17 amino acids. DNA for the CDR3: TGTGCCAGCAGCAATCTCCCCAGCCACGGAGGAGATCAGCCCCAGCATTTT. Amino acid sequence: CASSNLPSHGGDQPQHF.

The chain links TRBV4-1 to TRBJ1-5, with 7 bases matching TRBD1. CDR3 length equals 18 residues. Germline V CDR1 and CDR2: MGHRA, YSYEKL. The V and J ends lost 0 bases and 4 bases, in that order; junction bases with no gene match: 12. The DNA of the CDR3 is TGCGCCAGCAGCCAAGATAAGCCTCGGGGACAGATGAATCAGCCCCAGCATTTT. Translating gives CASSQDKPRGQMNQPQHF.

V is TRBV2 and J is TRBJ2-5; a possible D gene is TRBD1 (6 bases). Germline lookup yields CDR1 SNHLY and CDR2 FYNNEI. Deletions cut 7 bases from V and 7 bases from J, with 16 bases between. This CDR3 is 13 amino acids long. The CDR3 DNA reads TGTGCCAGCACTCCCGACAGGAAAAGGACCCAGTACTTC. Encoded protein: CASTPDRKRTQYF.